The clone carrying this TCR beta chain has more than one count but fewer than ten. The target antigen is unknown. These data are taken from a study of T cells in Graves' hyperthyroidism and ophthalmopathy. Study findings and constraints: A 13 V-J model separated ophthalmopathy from stable hyperthyroidism. Appearing also in blood were most of the thyroid clonotypes expanded above 0.001.

Uncontrolled infection, other autoimmune disease, pregnancy or lactation led to exclusion. Clinical symptoms, serum thyroxine, TRAb, thyroid ultrasound and orbital computed tomography established diagnosis. The CDR3 is 14 residues long. The germline V gene encodes CDR1 MNHNS and CDR2 SASEGT. V lost 5 bases to trimming and J lost 8 bases; unmatched junction nucleotides: 9. TCR beta CDR3 sequences were amplified from RNA transcripts. TCR CDR3 underwent first-round RT-PCR with the HTBI primer set. TCRdb passed the multiplex PCR reads through MiXCR, listing each CDR3 protein once. The sample consists of 350,000 or so distinct CDR3 sequences, roughly 20% of them appearing once.

The chain employs TRBV6-1 and TRBJ2-1; 7 nucleotides match TRBD1. The sample consisted of blood. The sequence derives from a woman aged 50 to 60 with Graves' hyperthyroidism. The CDR3 is CASSPLLGTDEQFF. CDR3 nucleotide sequence: TGTGCCAGCAGTCCCCTTCTGGGGACAGATGAGCAGTTCTTC.